What follows are 7 T cell receptor beta chains derived from one specimen sequenced in a study of control samples from healthy donors and cancer patients. The protocol was immunoSEQ multiplex PCR, while the TCRdb copy is restricted to in-frame clones and leaves out a portion. The sample records some 140,000 clones, just under 90% being singletons. Sequenced input: PBMCs. Every receptor here comes from a man aged 50-59 years with head and neck cancer.

The table lists this clone with a few counts. This chain links TRBV3-1 (or the pseudogene TRBV3-2) with TRBJ2-7; 12 bases fit TRBD2. This CDR3 is 19 amino acids long. V was clipped by 0 bases and J by 0 bases; unmatched bases: 9. From germline, CDR1 is LGHDT and CDR2 YNNKEL (reference sequence). In DNA, the CDR3 is TGTGCCAGCAGCCAAGAAGGGCTAGCGGGGGGGCGTAGCTCCTACGAGCAGTACTTC. It codes for CASSQEGLAGGRSSYEQYF.

V is TRBV9 and J is TRBJ1-5; 7 nucleotides align to TRBD1. Trimming removed 3 bases from V and 0 bases from J; junction bases left unmatched: 3. The CDR3 consists of 15 residues. Per germline, CDR1 SGDLS and CDR2 YYNGEE. CDR3: CASSGGTVSNQPQHF. In nucleotides, the CDR3 is TGTGCCAGCAGCGGTGGGACAGTTAGCAATCAGCCCCAGCATTTT.

V gene TRBV5-6 combines with J gene TRBJ1-4, with no clear D. The CDR3 extends over 13 amino acids. Germline V gene sequence: CDR1 SGHDT, CDR2 YYEEEE. The V gene lost 2 bases and the J gene lost 8 bases, with 10 bases spanning the gap. Written as DNA, the CDR3 is TGTGCCAGCAGCTTTAGGGTAGAGGAAAAACTGTTTTTT. This encodes CASSFRVEEKLFF.

The chain employs TRBV10-2 and TRBJ2-1; a possible D gene is TRBD2 (6 bases). The CDR3 is 13 residues long. The V and J ends lost 6 bases and 10 bases respectively, with 16 bases between them. The V gene's germline CDR1 is WSHSY and CDR2 SAAADI. The CDR3 is CASSPHVRGEQFF. CDR3 in DNA: TGCGCCAGCAGCCCACACGTTCGGGGGGAGCAGTTCTTC.

The CDR3 protein is CASTSAGRMNTEAFF. The DNA of the CDR3 is TGTGCCAGCACGTCGGCAGGGAGGATGAACACTGAAGCTTTCTTT. The V call is TRBV6-6, the J call TRBJ1-1; TRBD1 might be the D (5 bases). CDR1 is MNHNY and CDR2 is SVGAGI in the germline V gene (reference sequence). The CDR3 totals 15 residues. V was shortened by 7 bases and J by 0 bases, with 15 bases between the two germline ends.

V and J are TRBV6-2 or TRBV6-3 and TRBJ2-7, with no clear D. V gave up 2 bases and J gave up 2 bases, with 4 bases separating them. The CDR3 loop spans 12 amino acids. Germline V CDR1 and CDR2: MNHEY, SVGEGT. The CDR3 region is CASSYVAYEQYF. CDR3 coding DNA: TGTGCCAGCAGTTACGTTGCCTACGAGCAGTACTTC.

In DNA form, the CDR3 reads TGTGCCAGCAGCTTAATCTACGAGCAGTACTTC. As protein: CASSLIYEQYF. The chain has TRBV7-9 and TRBJ2-7; no reliable D call. Germline values: CDR1 SEHNR, CDR2 FQNEAQ (reference sequence). There are 11 residues in the CDR3. Trimming stripped 2 bases from V and 3 bases from J, with 2 bases between.